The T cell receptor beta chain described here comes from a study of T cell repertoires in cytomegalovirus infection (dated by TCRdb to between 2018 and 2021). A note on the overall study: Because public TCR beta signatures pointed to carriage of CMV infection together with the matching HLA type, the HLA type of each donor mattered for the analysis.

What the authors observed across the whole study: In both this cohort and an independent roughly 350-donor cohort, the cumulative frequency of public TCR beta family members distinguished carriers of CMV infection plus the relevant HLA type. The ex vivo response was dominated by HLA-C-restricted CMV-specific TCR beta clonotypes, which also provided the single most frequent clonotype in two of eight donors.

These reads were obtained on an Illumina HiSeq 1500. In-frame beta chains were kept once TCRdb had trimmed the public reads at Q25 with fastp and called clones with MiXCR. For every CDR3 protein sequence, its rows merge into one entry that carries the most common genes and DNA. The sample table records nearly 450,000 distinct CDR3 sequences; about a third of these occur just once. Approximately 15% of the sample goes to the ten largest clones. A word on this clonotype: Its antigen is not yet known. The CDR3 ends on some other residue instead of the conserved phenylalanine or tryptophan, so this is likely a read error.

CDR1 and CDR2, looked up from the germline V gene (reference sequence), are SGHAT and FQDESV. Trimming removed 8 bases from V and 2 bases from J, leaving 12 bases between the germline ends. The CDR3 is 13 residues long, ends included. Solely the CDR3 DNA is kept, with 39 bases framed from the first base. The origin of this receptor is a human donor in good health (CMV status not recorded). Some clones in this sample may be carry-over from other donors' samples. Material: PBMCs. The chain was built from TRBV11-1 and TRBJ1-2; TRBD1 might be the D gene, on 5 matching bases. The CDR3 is CASADQGNYGYTL. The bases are TGTGCCAGCGCCGACCAGGGAAACTATGGCTACACCTTA.